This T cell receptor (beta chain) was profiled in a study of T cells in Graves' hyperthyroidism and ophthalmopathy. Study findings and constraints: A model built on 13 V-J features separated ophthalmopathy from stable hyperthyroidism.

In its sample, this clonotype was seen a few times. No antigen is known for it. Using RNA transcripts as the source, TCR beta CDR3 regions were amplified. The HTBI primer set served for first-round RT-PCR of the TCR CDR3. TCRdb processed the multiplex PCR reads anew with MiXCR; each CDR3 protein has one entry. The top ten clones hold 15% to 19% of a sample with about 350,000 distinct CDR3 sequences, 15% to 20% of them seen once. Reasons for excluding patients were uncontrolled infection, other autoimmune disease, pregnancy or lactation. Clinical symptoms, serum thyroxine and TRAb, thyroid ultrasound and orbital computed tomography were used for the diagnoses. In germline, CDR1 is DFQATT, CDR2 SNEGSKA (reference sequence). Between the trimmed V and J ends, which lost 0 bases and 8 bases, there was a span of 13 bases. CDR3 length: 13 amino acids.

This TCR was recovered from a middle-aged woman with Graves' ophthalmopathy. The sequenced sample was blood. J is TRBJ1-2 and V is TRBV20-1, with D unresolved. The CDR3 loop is CSAREAPRGGYTF. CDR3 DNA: TGCAGTGCTAGAGAGGCCCCTCGAGGAGGCTACACCTTC.